This T cell receptor beta chain was found in a study of cytomegalovirus exposure and HLA in healthy donors. General observations from the study: There were some public TCRs occurring in many donors, but most TCR sequences were rare. In a later analysis, HLA-C alleles had the fewest associated TCRs, DRB1 alleles the most.

This CDR3 spans 11 amino acids. V shed 6 bases and J shed 6 bases, with 11 bases lying between them. CDR1 is SQVTM, CDR2 ANQGSEA, per germline. The PCR employed 60 Vbeta primers together with 13 Jbeta primers. Profiling relied on immunoSEQ multiplex PCR, and the TCRdb table lists in-frame clones only, not all of them. The sample consists of about 180,000 clones, 80% of them appearing once. In regard to this clone: As yet, its antigen is unknown.

Sequences were obtained from PBMCs. This receptor was obtained from a man aged 35 to 55 in good health and CMV-seronegative. The chain is built from TRBV29-1 and TRBJ1-2, with unresolved D. CDR3 amino acids: CSVVEENGYTF. The CDR3 DNA reads as TGCAGCGTGGTAGAAGAAAATGGCTACACCTTC.